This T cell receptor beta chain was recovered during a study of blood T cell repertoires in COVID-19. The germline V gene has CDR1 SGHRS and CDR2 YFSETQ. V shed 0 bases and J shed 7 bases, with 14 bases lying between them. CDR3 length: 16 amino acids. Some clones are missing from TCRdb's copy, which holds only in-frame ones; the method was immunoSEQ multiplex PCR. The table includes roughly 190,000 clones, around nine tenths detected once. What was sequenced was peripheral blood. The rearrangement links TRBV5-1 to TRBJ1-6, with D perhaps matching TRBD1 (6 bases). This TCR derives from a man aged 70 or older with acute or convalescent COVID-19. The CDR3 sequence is CASSLDATGSNSPLHF. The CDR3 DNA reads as TGCGCCAGCAGCTTGGACGCGACAGGTTCCAATTCACCCCTCCACTTT. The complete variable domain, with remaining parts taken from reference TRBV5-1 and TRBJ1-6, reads KAGVTQTPRYLIKTRGQQVTLSCSPISGHRSVSWYQQTPGQGLQFLFEYFSETQRNKGNFPGRFSGRQFSNSRSEMNVSTLELGDSALYLCASSLDATGSNSPLHFGNGTRLTVT.